The next 17 T cell receptor beta chains were all read from a single sample in a study of T cells in women clearing cervical HPV infection. Repertoires were generated with immunoSEQ multiplex PCR, while TCRdb's copy carries only in-frame clones and drops some. Its table records more than 30,000 clones. The sample was blood buffy coat. These receptors were collected from a woman aged 18-69 years with a cervical HPV16 infection that either progressed to CIN3+ or cleared (not recorded which).

With regard to this clone: The read falls 3 residues short of the CDR3 end, and the missing part is taken from the germline J gene. The rearrangement links TRBV2 to TRBJ2-7; D remains ambiguous. Trimming stripped 6 bases from V and 4 bases from J, with 7 bases between. The germline CDR1 and CDR2 sequences are SNHLY and FYNNEI. CDR3 length: 11 residues. Incomplete CDR3 DNA: TGTGCCAGCAGCCCCGGGTACGAG. It translates to CASSPGYE. The whole CDR3 region reads CASSPGYEQYF.

Of note for this clone: The read halts 3 residues ahead of the CDR3 end, with the missing end drawn from the germline J gene. The rearrangement joins TRBV6-2 or TRBV6-3 to TRBJ2-1; 7 bases map to TRBD2. Germline loops: CDR1 MNHEY, CDR2 SVGEGT. After removal of 6 bases from V and 3 bases from J, the junction contained 8 bases not matched to a gene. The CDR3 length is 15 residues. The CDR3 bases that were read are TGTGCCAGCAGATGGGGGGGGGTTGACTACAATGAG. Protein: CASRWGGVDYNE. The whole CDR3 reads CASRWGGVDYNEQFF.

To note about this clone: The CDR3 end falls 3 residues outside the read, so it is completed with the germline J gene. The gene calls are TRBV6-2 or TRBV6-3 and TRBJ2-1, with 11 nucleotides matching TRBD2. V lost 2 bases, J lost 5 bases, and 5 bases stayed unmatched. Germline loops: CDR1 MNHEY, CDR2 SVGEGT. The CDR3 extends over 16 amino acids. The CDR3 protein is CASSYLGLAGNNEQFF. CDR3 DNA (partial): TGTGCCAGCAGTTACCTCGGACTAGCGGGTAACAATGAG.

With respect to this clone: Read sequence stops 3 residues before the CDR3 end, and the germline J gene provides the missing end. The V call is TRBV7-6, the J call TRBJ2-1; possible D gene TRBD1, 6 bases. Germline V gene data show CDR1 as SGHVS and CDR2 as FNYEAQ. V was cut by 4 bases and J by 4 bases, with 20 bases left in between. The CDR3 totals 17 residues. CDR3: CASSSPRGGSGYNEQFF. CDR3 DNA, as far as it was read: TGTGCCAGCAGCTCCCCCAGGGGCGGCAGTGGATACAATGAG.

Regarding this clone: The read ends 3 residues shy of where the CDR3 ends; the end is completed using the germline J gene. The gene calls are TRBV7-3 and TRBJ1-1; the D is unclear. From germline, CDR1 is SGHTA and CDR2 FQGTGA. The V end lost 1 base, the J end lost 3 bases, and 12 bases lay between the germline ends. There are 15 residues in the CDR3. CDR3 DNA, as far as it was read: TGTGCCAGCAGCTTAAAAGGTCCGGGGTACACTGAA. As protein: CASSLKGPGYTE. The entire CDR3 is CASSLKGPGYTEAFF.

A note on this clone: The missing CDR3 end, 3 residues past where the read stops, is filled in from the germline J gene. The chain joins TRBV15 to TRBJ2-5; 8 bases match TRBD2. The germline V gene encodes CDR1 LNHNV and CDR2 YYDKDF (reference sequence). With 2 bases clipped from V and 1 base from J, the junction kept 6 bases outside the gene matches. The CDR3 runs to 16 residues. The CDR3 is CATSRTLAGLQETQYF. The DNA read from the CDR3 is TGTGCCACCAGCAGAACCCTAGCGGGCCTCCAAGAGACC.

A word on this clone: The read gets to within 3 residues of the CDR3 end, and the germline J gene fills in the rest. The chain recombines TRBV28 with TRBJ2-7; the match to TRBD2 covers 15 bases. The CDR3 is 19 amino acids. Trimming removed 5 bases from V and 4 bases from J; junction bases left unmatched: 15. Germline-derived CDR1 and CDR2 are MDHEN and SYDVKM. CDR3 bases read: TGTGCCAGCAGTCGTCTAGGGACTAGCGGGAGGCCCAGTCAGTACGAG. Translating it yields CASSRLGTSGRPSQYE. The full-length CDR3 reads as CASSRLGTSGRPSQYEQYF. Full variable domain (outside the CDR3, taken from reference TRBV28 and TRBJ2-7): DVKVTQSSRYLVKRTGEKVFLECVQDMDHENMFWYRQDPGLGLRLIYFSYDVKMKEKGDIPEGYSVSREKKERFSLILESASTNQTSMYLCASSRLGTSGRPSQYEQYFGPGTRLTVT.

Comment on this clone: The sequence runs out 3 residues before the end of the CDR3; the remainder is reconstructed from the germline J gene. The chain couples TRBV6-2 or TRBV6-3 to TRBJ2-5; maybe TRBD2 (6 bases). Germline V gene sequence: CDR1 MNHEY, CDR2 SVGEGT. The V end lost 7 bases, the J end lost 5 bases, and 17 bases lay between the germline ends. This CDR3 contains 14 residues. CDR3 loop: CASIQGGVRETQYF. The CDR3 bases that were read are TGTGCCAGCATCCAAGGCGGGGTCAGGGAGACC.

About this clone: The read comes to an end 3 residues before the CDR3 does, leaving the germline J gene to fill in the end. The chain joins TRBV18 to TRBJ2-5; possibly TRBD2 for D (6 bases). Germline V gives CDR1 KGHSH, CDR2 LQKENI. This CDR3 is built from 14 residues. The ends were cut back, 2 bases at V and 2 bases at J, with 9 bases in the middle. CDR3 region: CASSPSLAQETQYF. The part of the CDR3 DNA that was read is TGTGCCAGCTCACCATCGCTAGCGCAAGAGACC.

In the case of this clone: The read is 3 residues too short to cover the CDR3 end, so that end is filled in from the germline J gene. This chain connects TRBV5-1 to TRBJ2-3; 10 positions agree with TRBD1. The CDR3 consists of 16 residues. Germline V gene data show CDR1 as SGHRS and CDR2 as YFSETQ. V was clipped by 4 bases and J by 4 bases; unmatched bases: 9. CDR3 bases read: TGCGCCAGCAGCGTCTCTCCGGGACAGGGGTCAGATACG. The encoded protein is CASSVSPGQGSDT. The complete CDR3 sequence is CASSVSPGQGSDTQYF.

Concerning this clone itself: The CDR3 goes on 3 residues after the read ends, and that part is filled in from the germline J gene. The chain employs TRBV6-4 and TRBJ1-5; no definite D call. The germline V and J ends were trimmed by 3 bases and 0 bases, with 9 bases remaining between them. The germline gives CDR1 MRHNA, CDR2 SNTAGT. The CDR3 extends over 15 amino acids. CDR3 protein: CASSETTDSNQPQHF. CDR3 DNA, as far as it was read: TGTGCCAGCAGTGAGACTACCGATAGCAATCAGCCC.

A word on this clone: Sequencing ends 3 residues short of the CDR3 end; the germline J gene provides the rest. The chain couples TRBV19 to TRBJ2-3, with D maybe TRBD2 (5 bases). CDR3 length equals 16 residues. Trimming stripped 3 bases from V and 0 bases from J, with 13 bases between. Germline V gene lookup returns CDR1 LNHDA and CDR2 SQIVND (reference sequence). The CDR3 reads CASSIGQRGSTDTQYF. The sequenced CDR3 bases are TGTGCCAGTAGTATTGGGCAGAGAGGGAGCACAGATACG.

In regard to this clone: Read sequence stops 3 residues before the CDR3 end, and the germline J gene provides the missing end. V is TRBV20-1 and J is TRBJ2-7; D may match TRBD1 or TRBD2 (6 bases each). There are 15 residues in the CDR3. Per germline, CDR1 DFQATT and CDR2 SNEGSKA (reference sequence). V lost 0 bases, J lost 1 base, and 13 bases lay in between. The covered CDR3 bases are TGCAGTGCTAGAGACGCGGGACACGGATCCTACGAG. As protein: CSARDAGHGSYE. The complete CDR3 protein is CSARDAGHGSYEQYF.

Regarding this clone: The read ends 3 residues before the CDR3 terminus; that terminus is restored from the germline J gene. This chain joins TRBV6-2 or TRBV6-3 and TRBJ2-1; 15 bases are shared with TRBD2. The CDR3 totals 15 residues. The germline V gene encodes CDR1 MNHEY and CDR2 SVGEGT. J was trimmed by 7 bases and V by 6 bases; bases with no gene match: 4. CDR3 bases read: TGTGCCAGCAGGCGGACTAGCGGGGGGGCAAATGAG. Its translation is CASRRTSGGANE. The whole CDR3 region reads CASRRTSGGANEQFF.

About this clone: Compared with germline, one end of the junction differs, possibly owing to a read error. The sequence runs out 3 residues before the end of the CDR3; the remainder is reconstructed from the germline J gene. V is TRBV28 and J is TRBJ1-2, with 7 bases matching TRBD1. The CDR3 is made up of 15 amino acids. Germline lookup yields CDR1 MDHEN and CDR2 SYDVKM. The CDR3 bases that were read are TGTGCCAGCAGTTTCGAGGGACAGCCTAATTATGGC. The encoded protein is CASSFEGQPNYG. The CDR3, in full, reads CASSFEGQPNYGYTF.

As concerns this clone: The missing CDR3 end, 3 residues past where the read stops, is filled in from the germline J gene. The genes are TRBV28 and TRBJ2-7, with 9 nucleotides matching TRBD1. The junction had 10 bases not matched to a gene; V was cut back by 6 bases and J by 4 bases. Germline lookup yields CDR1 MDHEN and CDR2 SYDVKM. This CDR3 comprises 15 residues. This CDR3 is CASRPPGTGSYEQYF. The part of the CDR3 DNA that was read is TGTGCCAGCAGGCCCCCCGGGACAGGGTCTTACGAG. Variable domain in full (rest from reference TRBV28 and TRBJ2-7): DVKVTQSSRYLVKRTGEKVFLECVQDMDHENMFWYRQDPGLGLRLIYFSYDVKMKEKGDIPEGYSVSREKKERFSLILESASTNQTSMYLCASRPPGTGSYEQYFGPGTRLTVT.

For this clone: The read falls 3 residues short of the CDR3 end, and the missing part is taken from the germline J gene. V is TRBV29-1 and J is TRBJ2-2; 8 bases are a match to TRBD2. This CDR3 spans 14 amino acids. Germline CDR1 reads SQVTM; CDR2 reads ANQGSEA. Trimming cost V 3 bases and J 6 bases; bases outside gene matches: 6. CDR3 region: CSVELGGAPGELFF. CDR3 DNA (partial): TGCAGCGTTGAGCTCGGGGGGGCCCCCGGGGAG.